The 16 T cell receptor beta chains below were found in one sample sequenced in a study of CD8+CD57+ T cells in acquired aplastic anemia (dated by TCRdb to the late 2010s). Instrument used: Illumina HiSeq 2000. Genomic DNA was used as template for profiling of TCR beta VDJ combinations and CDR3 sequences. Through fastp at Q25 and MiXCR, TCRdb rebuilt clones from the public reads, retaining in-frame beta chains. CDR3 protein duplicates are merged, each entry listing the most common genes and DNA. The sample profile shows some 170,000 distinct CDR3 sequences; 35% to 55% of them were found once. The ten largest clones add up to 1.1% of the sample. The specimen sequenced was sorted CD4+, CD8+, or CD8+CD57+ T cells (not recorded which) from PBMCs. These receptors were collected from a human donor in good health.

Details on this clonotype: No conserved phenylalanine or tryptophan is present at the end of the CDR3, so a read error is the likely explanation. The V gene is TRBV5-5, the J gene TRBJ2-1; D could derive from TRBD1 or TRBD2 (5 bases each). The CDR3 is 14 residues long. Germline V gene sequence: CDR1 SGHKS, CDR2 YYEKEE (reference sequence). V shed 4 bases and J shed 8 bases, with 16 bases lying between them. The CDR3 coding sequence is TGTGCCAGCAGCGATCCGGGACGGATCGATGAGCAGTTCCTC. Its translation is CASSDPGRIDEQFL.

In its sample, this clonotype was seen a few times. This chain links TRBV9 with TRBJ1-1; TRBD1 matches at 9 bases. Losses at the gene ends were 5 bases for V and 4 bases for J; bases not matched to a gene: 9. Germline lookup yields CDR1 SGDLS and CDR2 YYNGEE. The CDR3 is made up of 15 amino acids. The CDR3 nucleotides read TGTGCCAGCAGGAAGTTTCCGGGACAGGGCACTGAAGCTTTCTTT. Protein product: CASRKFPGQGTEAFF.

The CDR3 nucleotides read TGTGCCAGCAGCCCCGATAAACAGAGAGACCACCGGGAGACCCAGTACTTC. This codes for CASSPDKQRDHRETQYF. This chain links TRBV7-3 with TRBJ2-5, with no clear D. Germline V gene sequence: CDR1 SGHTA, CDR2 FQGTGA. Between the trimmed V and J ends, which lost 5 bases and 5 bases, there was a span of 24 bases. CDR3 length: 17 amino acids.

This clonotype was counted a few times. CDR3 protein: CASSQELFSLGGSYNEQFF. The CDR3 DNA follows: TGTGCCAGCAGCCAAGAGTTATTCTCCCTCGGGGGCTCCTACAATGAGCAGTTCTTC. The rearrangement uses TRBV14 and TRBJ2-1; D perhaps matches TRBD2 (6 bases). In germline, CDR1 is SGHDN, CDR2 FVKESK. The CDR3 runs to 19 residues. The V and J ends lost 0 bases and 0 bases respectively, with 18 bases between them.

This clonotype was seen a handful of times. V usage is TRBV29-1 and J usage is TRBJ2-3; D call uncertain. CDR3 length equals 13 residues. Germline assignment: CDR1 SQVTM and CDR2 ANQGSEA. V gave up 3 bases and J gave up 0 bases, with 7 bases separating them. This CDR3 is CSVEVGSTDTQYF. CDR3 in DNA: TGCAGCGTTGAGGTTGGGAGCACAGATACGCAGTATTTT.

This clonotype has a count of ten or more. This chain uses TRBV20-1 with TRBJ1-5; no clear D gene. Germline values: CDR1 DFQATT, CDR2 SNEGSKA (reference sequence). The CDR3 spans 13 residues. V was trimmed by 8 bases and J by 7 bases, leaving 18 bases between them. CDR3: CSQVAWTGQPQHF. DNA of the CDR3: TGCAGTCAGGTGGCATGGACGGGACAGCCCCAGCATTTT.

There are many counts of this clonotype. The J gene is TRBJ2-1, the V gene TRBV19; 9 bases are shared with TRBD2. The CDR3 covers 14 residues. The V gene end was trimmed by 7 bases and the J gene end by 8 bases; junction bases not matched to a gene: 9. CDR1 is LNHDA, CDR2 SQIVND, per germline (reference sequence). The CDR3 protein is CASNTAGGPDEQFF. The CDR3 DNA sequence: TGTGCCAGTAATACGGCGGGAGGGCCTGATGAGCAGTTCTTC.

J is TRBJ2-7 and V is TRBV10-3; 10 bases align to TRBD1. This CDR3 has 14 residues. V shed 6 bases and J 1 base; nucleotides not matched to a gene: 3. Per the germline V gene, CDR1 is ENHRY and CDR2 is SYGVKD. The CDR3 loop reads CAIRRTGGSYEQYF. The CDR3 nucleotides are TGTGCCATCAGGAGGACAGGGGGTTCCTACGAGCAGTACTTC.

The CDR3 is CSARGGAGETQYF. The CDR3 region has the DNA TGCAGTGCTAGAGGGGGGGCGGGGGAGACCCAGTACTTC. The rearrangement links TRBV20-1 to TRBJ2-7; D is perhaps TRBD1 or TRBD2 (6 bases each). The J call is doubtful: the DNA matches TRBJ2-5 better. CDR3 length equals 13 residues. Germline CDR1 is DFQATT and CDR2 is SNEGSKA (reference sequence).

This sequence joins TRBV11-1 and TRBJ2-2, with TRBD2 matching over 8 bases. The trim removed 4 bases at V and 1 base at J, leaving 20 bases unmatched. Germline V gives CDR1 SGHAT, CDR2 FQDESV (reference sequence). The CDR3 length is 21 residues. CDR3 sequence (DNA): TGTGCCAGCAGCTACCCCAGCGGGTCCGGGACTAGAGAAAAGAACACCGGGGAGCTGTTTTTT. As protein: CASSYPSGSGTREKNTGELFF. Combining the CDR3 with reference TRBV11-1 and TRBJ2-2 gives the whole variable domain EAEVAQSPRYKITEKSQAVAFWCDPISGHATLYWYRQILGQGPELLVQFQDESVVDDSQLPKDRFSAERLKGVDSTLKIQPAELGDSAMYLCASSYPSGSGTREKNTGELFFGEGSRLTVL.

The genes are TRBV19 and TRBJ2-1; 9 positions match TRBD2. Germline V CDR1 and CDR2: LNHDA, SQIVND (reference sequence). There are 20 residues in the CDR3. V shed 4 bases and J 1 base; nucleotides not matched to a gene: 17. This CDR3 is CASSTRGRAILSESYNEQFF. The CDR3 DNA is TGTGCCAGTAGTACGCGCGGGAGGGCCATCCTTTCGGAATCCTACAATGAGCAGTTCTTC. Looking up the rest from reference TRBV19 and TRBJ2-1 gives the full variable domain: DGGITQSPKYLFRKEGQNVTLSCEQNLNHDAMYWYRQDPGQGLRLIYYSQIVNDFQKGDIAEGYSVSREKKESFPLTVTSAQKNPTAFYLCASSTRGRAILSESYNEQFFGPGTRLTVL.

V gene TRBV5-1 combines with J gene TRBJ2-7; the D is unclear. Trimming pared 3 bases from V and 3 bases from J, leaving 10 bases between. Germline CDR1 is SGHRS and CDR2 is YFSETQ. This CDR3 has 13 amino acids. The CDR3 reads CASSSRTDYEQYF. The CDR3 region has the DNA TGCGCCAGCAGCTCCCGAACCGACTACGAGCAGTACTTC.

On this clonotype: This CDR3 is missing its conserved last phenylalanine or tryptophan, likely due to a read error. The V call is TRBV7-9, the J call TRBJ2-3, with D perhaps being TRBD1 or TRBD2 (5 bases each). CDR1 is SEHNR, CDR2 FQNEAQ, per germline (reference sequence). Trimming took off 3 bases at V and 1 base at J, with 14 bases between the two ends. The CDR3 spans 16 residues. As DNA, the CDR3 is TGTGCCAGCAGCTTGCGGAGGACATCAGGCACAGATACGCAGTATTCT. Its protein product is CASSLRRTSGTDTQYS.

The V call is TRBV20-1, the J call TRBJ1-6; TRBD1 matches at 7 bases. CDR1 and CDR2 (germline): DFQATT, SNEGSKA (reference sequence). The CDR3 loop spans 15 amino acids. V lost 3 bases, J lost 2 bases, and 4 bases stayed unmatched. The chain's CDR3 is CSARLTGAYNSPLHF. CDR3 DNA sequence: TGCAGTGCTAGGCTAACAGGGGCCTATAATTCACCCCTCCACTTT.

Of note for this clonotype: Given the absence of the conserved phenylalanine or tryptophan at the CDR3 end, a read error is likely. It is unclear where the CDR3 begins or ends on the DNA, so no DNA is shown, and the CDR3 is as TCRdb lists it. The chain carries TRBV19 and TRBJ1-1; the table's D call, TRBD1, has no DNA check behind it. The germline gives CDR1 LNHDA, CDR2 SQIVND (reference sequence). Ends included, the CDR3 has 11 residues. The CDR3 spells CASSIESTGSI.

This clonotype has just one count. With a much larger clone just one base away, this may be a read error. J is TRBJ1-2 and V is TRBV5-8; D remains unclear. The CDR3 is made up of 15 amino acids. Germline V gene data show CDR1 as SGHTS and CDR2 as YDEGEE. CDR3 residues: CASSLGAASNYSYTF. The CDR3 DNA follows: TGTGCCAGCAGCTTGGGGGCGGCTTCTAACTATAGCTACACCTTC. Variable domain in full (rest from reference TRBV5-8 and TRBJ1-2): EAGVTQSPTHLIKTRGQQATLRCSPISGHTSVYWYQQALGLGLQFLLWYDEGEERNRGNFPPRFSGRQFPNYSSELNVNALELEDSALYLCASSLGAASNYSYTFGSGTRLTVV.